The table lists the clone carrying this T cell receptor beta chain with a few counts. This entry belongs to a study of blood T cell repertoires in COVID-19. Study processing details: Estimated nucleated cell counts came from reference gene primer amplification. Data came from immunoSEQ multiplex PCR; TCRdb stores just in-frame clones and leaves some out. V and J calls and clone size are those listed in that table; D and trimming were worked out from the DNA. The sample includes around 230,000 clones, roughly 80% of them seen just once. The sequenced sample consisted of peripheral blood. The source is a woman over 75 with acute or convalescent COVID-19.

CDR3 protein: CASSLALGPWYEQYF. DNA for the CDR3: TGCGCCAGCAGCTTGGCTTTGGGGCCCTGGTACGAGCAGTACTTC. This chain links TRBV5-1 with TRBJ2-7, with a tentative D call TRBD1 (5 bases). CDR1 and CDR2 from the germline V gene are SGHRS and YFSETQ. There are 15 residues in the CDR3. Trimming took off 0 bases at V and 4 bases at J, with 14 bases between the two ends. The complete variable domain, with remaining parts taken from reference TRBV5-1 and TRBJ2-7, reads KAGVTQTPRYLIKTRGQQVTLSCSPISGHRSVSWYQQTPGQGLQFLFEYFSETQRNKGNFPGRFSGRQFSNSRSEMNVSTLELGDSALYLCASSLALGPWYEQYFGPGTRLTVT.